Listed here are 22 T cell receptor beta chains from one sample, sequenced in a study of cytomegalovirus exposure and HLA in healthy donors. Clones were sequenced by immunoSEQ multiplex PCR, and TCRdb holds only the in-frame ones, with some missing. Of tens of thousands of clones detected, 90% to 95% appear once; the ten largest clones hold more than 0.6%. Sequences were obtained from PBMCs. All receptors come from a young woman in good health and CMV-seronegative.

The chain uses TRBV5-1 and TRBJ2-3; 9 bases align to TRBD2. The CDR3 is made up of 14 amino acids. Trimming removed 8 bases from V and 2 bases from J; junction bases left unmatched: 6. Germline CDR1 reads SGHRS; CDR2 reads YFSETQ. CDR3 DNA: TGCGCCAGTAATAGCGGGGGAGTCACAGATACGCAGTATTTT. Translated: CASNSGGVTDTQYF.

The CDR3: CASRAQATNTEAFF. The CDR3 nucleotides are TGTGCCAGCAGGGCACAGGCTACCAACACTGAAGCTTTCTTT. The chain couples TRBV6-5 to TRBJ1-1; a weak D match, TRBD1 (5 bases). Trimming took off 6 bases at V and 2 bases at J, with 13 bases between the two ends. The CDR3 totals 14 residues. Germline V gives CDR1 MNHEY, CDR2 SVGAGI.

This chain uses TRBV9 with TRBJ1-2; D might be TRBD1 (6 bases). V was cut by 0 bases and J by 6 bases, with 9 bases left in between. The CDR3 is 13 residues long. CDR1 is SGDLS, CDR2 YYNGEE, per germline. The CDR3 sequence: CASSVGQADGYTF. Written as DNA, the CDR3 is TGTGCCAGCAGCGTAGGACAGGCGGATGGCTACACCTTC.

The chain joins TRBV2 to TRBJ1-5, with D possibly matching TRBD1 (5 bases). Trimming cost V 6 bases and J 3 bases, with 15 bases left between them. Per the germline V gene, CDR1 is SNHLY and CDR2 is FYNNEI. The CDR3 is 15 amino acids. CDR3 nucleotide sequence: TGTGCCAGCAGCGACAGTGCCCCGCCCAATCAGCCCCAGCATTTT. Amino acid sequence: CASSDSAPPNQPQHF.

The CDR3: CASSLDSSTEAFF. The CDR3, as DNA: TGTGCCAGCAGCCTGGACAGTTCCACTGAAGCTTTCTTT. This sequence joins TRBV7-9 and TRBJ1-1; a possible D gene is TRBD1 (6 bases). Germline CDR1 reads SEHNR; CDR2 reads FQNEAQ (reference sequence). V was cut by 5 bases and J by 4 bases, with 11 bases left in between. The CDR3 is 13 residues long. The full variable domain, completed using reference TRBV7-9 and TRBJ1-1, is DTGVSQNPRHKITKRGQNVTFRCDPISEHNRLYWYRQTLGQGPEFLTYFQNEAQLEKSRLLSDRFSAERPKGSFSTLEIQRTEQGDSAMYLCASSLDSSTEAFFGQGTRLTVV.

This clone was detected only a few times. The genes are TRBV27 and TRBJ1-6; tentative D call: TRBD1 (6 bases). This CDR3 is built from 13 residues. From germline, CDR1 is MNHEY and CDR2 SMNVEV (reference sequence). V was cut by 8 bases and J by 6 bases, with 11 bases left in between. CDR3 protein: CASGRQVNSPLHF. The CDR3 nucleotides read TGTGCCAGCGGTAGACAGGTTAATTCACCCCTCCACTTT.

The rearrangement joins TRBV7-9 to TRBJ2-7; 9 bases agree with TRBD1. CDR1 and CDR2 from the germline V gene are SEHNR and FQNEAQ (reference sequence). The CDR3 runs 14 residues. After removal of 4 bases from V and 1 base from J, the junction contained 2 bases not matched to a gene. The CDR3 here is CASSSGTGSYEQYF. The CDR3 bases are TGTGCCAGCAGCTCCGGGACAGGGTCCTACGAGCAGTACTTC.

This clone is a singleton in its sample. This chain joins TRBV27 and TRBJ1-5; D might be TRBD1 (6 bases). The CDR3 is 19 amino acids. CDR1 MNHEY and CDR2 SMNVEV come from the germline V gene (reference sequence). Trimming shortened V by 5 bases and J by 1 base, and 24 bases separated the two germline ends. CDR3: CASSIPERGGFPSNQPQHF. As DNA, the CDR3 is TGTGCCAGCAGTATTCCTGAGAGGGGGGGTTTTCCAAGCAATCAGCCCCAGCATTTT.

The chain recombines TRBV9 with TRBJ1-1, with TRBD1 matching 8 bases. This CDR3 is built from 16 residues. Germline values: CDR1 SGDLS, CDR2 YYNGEE. Trimming at V came to 6 bases and at J to 3 bases, leaving 13 bases not matched to a gene. As DNA, the CDR3 is TGTGCCAGCAACCTTCTTGGGACAGGAGGGGACACTGAAGCTTTCTTT. It translates to CASNLLGTGGDTEAFF.

V and J are TRBV11-2 and TRBJ1-1, with 7 bases that match TRBD1. Trimming removed 5 bases from V and 1 base from J; junction bases left unmatched: 7. Germline V gene data show CDR1 as SGHAT and CDR2 as FQNNGV. CDR3 length equals 15 residues. This CDR3 reads CASSPARGQNTEAFF. The CDR3, as DNA: TGTGCCAGCAGCCCCGCAAGGGGGCAGAACACTGAAGCTTTCTTT.

This chain connects TRBV11-3 to TRBJ2-3; D unresolved. V dropped 5 bases and J dropped 0 bases, with 3 bases sitting between them. The germline V gene has CDR1 SGHNT and CDR2 YENEEA. CDR3 length: 12 residues. CDR3 region: CASSRSTDTQYF. CDR3 in DNA: TGTGCCAGCAGCCGGAGCACAGATACGCAGTATTTT.

This sequence joins TRBV14 and TRBJ1-1; 10 bases line up with TRBD1. CDR1 is SGHDN, CDR2 FVKESK, per germline. Trimming removed 5 bases from V and 12 bases from J; junction bases left unmatched: 9. CDR3 length equals 13 residues. CDR3 sequence reads: CASSWPGQGPTFF. The CDR3 region has the DNA TGTGCCAGCAGCTGGCCGGGACAGGGGCCAACTTTCTTT.

This chain uses TRBV15 with TRBJ1-1; 7 bases line up with TRBD1. CDR1 and CDR2 from the germline V gene are LNHNV and YYDKDF (reference sequence). This CDR3 comprises 14 residues. J lost 7 bases, V lost 4 bases, and 9 bases had no gene match. The chain's CDR3 is CATSKGTARNEAFF. In DNA, the CDR3 is TGTGCCACCAGCAAGGGGACAGCTAGAAATGAAGCTTTCTTT.

The chain couples TRBV19 to TRBJ1-1; D is unclear. This CDR3 region has 15 residues. The germline V gene has CDR1 LNHDA and CDR2 SQIVND (reference sequence). The ends were cut back, 5 bases at V and 4 bases at J, with 17 bases in the middle. DNA for the CDR3: TGTGCCAGTAGTTATGAGGGTTCGGGAAGCACTGAAGCTTTCTTT. Protein sequence: CASSYEGSGSTEAFF.

The chain uses TRBV5-8 and TRBJ1-1; the match to TRBD1 covers 8 bases. In germline, CDR1 is SGHTS, CDR2 YDEGEE. J was trimmed by 2 bases and V by 4 bases; bases with no gene match: 1. The CDR3 consists of 13 residues. CDR3 nucleotides: TGTGCCAGCAGCGACAGGGGTAACACTGAAGCTTTCTTT. Protein product: CASSDRGNTEAFF.

DNA for the CDR3: TGTGCCAGCAGCTTGGAGGGGAGGCAGCCCCAGCATTTT. Translation: CASSLEGRQPQHF. The chain couples TRBV5-6 to TRBJ1-5; D might be TRBD1 (5 bases). Trimming pared 0 bases from V and 7 bases from J, leaving 8 bases between. Germline assignment: CDR1 SGHDT and CDR2 YYEEEE. The CDR3 consists of 13 residues.

The chain employs TRBV29-1 and TRBJ2-7; no clear D. V lost 4 bases, J lost 2 bases, and 12 bases lay in between. Germline V gives CDR1 SQVTM, CDR2 ANQGSEA. The CDR3 consists of 13 residues. The CDR3 spells CSVVYDSPYEQYF. CDR3 nucleotide sequence: TGCAGCGTTGTGTACGACTCCCCCTACGAGCAGTACTTC.

The chain employs TRBV9 and TRBJ2-5, with TRBD2 matching 14 bases. The junction had 4 bases not matched to a gene; V was cut back by 4 bases and J by 5 bases. This CDR3 has 15 amino acids. Germline V gene sequence: CDR1 SGDLS, CDR2 YYNGEE. The CDR3 region is CASSPGTSGGETQYF. The DNA for the CDR3 is TGTGCCAGCAGCCCCGGGACTAGCGGGGGTGAGACCCAGTACTTC.

This chain joins TRBV13 and TRBJ2-7; D is possibly TRBD2 (5 bases). The germline gives CDR1 PRHDT, CDR2 FYEKMQ (reference sequence). Trimming removed 3 bases at V and 0 bases at J, with 12 bases between. This CDR3 is built from 15 residues. The CDR3 DNA sequence: TGTGCCAGCAGCTTGCGGGCAGTCCGCTCCTACGAGCAGTACTTC. Amino acids: CASSLRAVRSYEQYF. The full variable domain, completed using reference TRBV13 and TRBJ2-7, is AAGVIQSPRHLIKEKRETATLKCYPIPRHDTVYWYQQGPGQDPQFLISFYEKMQSDKGSIPDRFSAQQFSDYHSELNMSSLELGDSALYFCASSLRAVRSYEQYFGPGTRLTVT.

V is TRBV4-1 and J is TRBJ2-6, with a weak D call TRBD1 (5 bases). V dropped 5 bases and J dropped 2 bases, with 19 bases sitting between them. The CDR3 spans 18 residues. Germline V gives CDR1 MGHRA, CDR2 YSYEKL. The DNA of the CDR3 is TGCGCCAGCAGCTCTCAAAGGGGCTTAGAGGCTGGGGCCAACGTCCTGACTTTC. Translating it yields CASSSQRGLEAGANVLTF.

This chain joins TRBV5-1 and TRBJ2-7; TRBD2 aligns across 7 bases. This CDR3 region has 13 residues. Trimming at V came to 0 bases and at J to 5 bases, leaving 2 bases not matched to a gene. Germline values: CDR1 SGHRS, CDR2 YFSETQ. Written as DNA, the CDR3 is TGCGCCAGCAGCTTGGAGCGGGGCGACGAGCAGTACTTC. Translating gives CASSLERGDEQYF.

The gene calls are TRBV5-8 and TRBJ1-1; the match to TRBD1 covers 7 bases. This CDR3 is built from 16 residues. V lost 4 bases to trimming and J lost 0 bases; unmatched junction nucleotides: 9. Per the germline V gene, CDR1 is SGHTS and CDR2 is YDEGEE. The CDR3 DNA reads as TGTGCCAGCAGCCTGCAGACAGGGCTCATGAACACTGAAGCTTTCTTT. Its protein is CASSLQTGLMNTEAFF.